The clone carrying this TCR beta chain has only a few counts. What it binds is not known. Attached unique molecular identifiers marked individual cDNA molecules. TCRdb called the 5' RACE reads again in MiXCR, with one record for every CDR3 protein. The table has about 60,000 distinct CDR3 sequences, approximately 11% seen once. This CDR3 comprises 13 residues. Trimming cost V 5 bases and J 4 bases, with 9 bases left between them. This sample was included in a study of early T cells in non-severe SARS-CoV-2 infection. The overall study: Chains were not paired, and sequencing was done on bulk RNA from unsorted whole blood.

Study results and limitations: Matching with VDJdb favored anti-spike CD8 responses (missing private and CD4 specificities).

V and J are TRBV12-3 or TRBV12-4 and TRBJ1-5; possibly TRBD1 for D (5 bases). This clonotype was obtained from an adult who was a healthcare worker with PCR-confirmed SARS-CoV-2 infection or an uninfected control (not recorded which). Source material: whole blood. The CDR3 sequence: CASSGGRNQPQHF. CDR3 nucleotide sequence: TGTGCCAGCAGTGGGGGGAGGAATCAGCCCCAGCATTTT.